This entry lists 6 T cell receptor beta chains sequenced from one sample in a study of blood T cell repertoires in COVID-19. Using immunoSEQ multiplex PCR, the repertoire was profiled, and TCRdb retains in-frame clones only, with some absent. The sample shows about 370,000 clones, almost 90% of them seen only once. The sequenced sample was peripheral blood. Receptors were obtained from a man aged 18 to 35 with active or convalescent COVID-19.

This chain joins TRBV7-2 and TRBJ1-1, with TRBD1 matching 9 bases. V gave up 6 bases and J gave up 4 bases; unmatched junction bases: 6. The CDR3 has 14 amino acids. CDR1 is SGHTA and CDR2 is FQGNSA in the germline V gene. This CDR3 is CASRPRGQGTEAFF. DNA for the CDR3: TGTGCCAGCAGACCTAGGGGACAGGGCACTGAAGCTTTCTTT. Combining the CDR3 with reference TRBV7-2 and TRBJ1-1 gives the whole variable domain GAGVSQSPSNKVTEKGKDVELRCDPISGHTALYWYRQSLGQGLEFLIYFQGNSAPDKSGLPSDRFSAERTGGSVSTLTIQRTQQEDSAVYLCASRPRGQGTEAFFGQGTRLTVV.

Note on this clone: At one end the junction does not follow the germline gene, possibly because of a read error. The V and J genes are TRBV19 and TRBJ2-6; D is perhaps TRBD2 (6 bases). The CDR3 runs to 16 residues. The germline gives CDR1 LNHDA, CDR2 SQIVND (reference sequence). The CDR3 protein is CASSAGPSSGANVLTF. CDR3 nucleotide sequence: TGTGCCAGTAGTGCGGGGCCGAGCTCTGGGGCCAACGTGCTGACTTTC.

This chain uses TRBV3-1 (or the pseudogene TRBV3-2) with TRBJ2-1; maybe TRBD2 (5 bases). The CDR3 is 14 amino acids. The germline V and J ends were trimmed by 4 bases and 3 bases, with 10 bases remaining between them. The germline V gene encodes CDR1 LGHDT and CDR2 YNNKEL (reference sequence). The CDR3 sequence is CASSLYRDYNEQFF. DNA of the CDR3: TGTGCCAGCAGCCTATACCGGGACTACAATGAGCAGTTCTTC.

The CDR3 nucleotides are TGTGCCAGCAGCCATACAGGGAATCGATATGGCTACACCTTC. This sequence encodes CASSHTGNRYGYTF. V and J are TRBV5-7 and TRBJ1-2; TRBD1 is a possible D gene (6 bases). TRBV5-7 falls under the ORF class, with uncertain function. V lost 4 bases and J lost 5, with 15 bases in between. There are 14 residues in the CDR3.

The CDR3 sequence: CASTARGATKNTEAFF. The CDR3 region has the DNA TGTGCCAGCACTGCCAGGGGGGCGACGAAGAACACTGAAGCTTTCTTT. V gene TRBV2 combines with J gene TRBJ1-1; TRBD1 matches 7 bases. Germline loops: CDR1 SNHLY, CDR2 FYNNEI. The V gene end was trimmed by 7 bases and the J gene end by 1 base; junction bases not matched to a gene: 12. This CDR3 has 16 amino acids.

The genes are TRBV6-5 and TRBJ2-1; 12 nucleotides align to TRBD2. Germline V CDR1 and CDR2: MNHEY, SVGAGI. This CDR3 comprises 12 residues. V lost 8 bases to trimming and J lost 11 bases; unmatched junction nucleotides: 4. CDR3 in DNA: TGTGCCAGCCTGACTAGCGGGAGTAAGCAGTTCTTC. It is translated as CASLTSGSKQFF.